This T cell receptor beta chain was identified during a study of control samples from healthy donors and cancer patients. Assay used: immunoSEQ multiplex PCR; TCRdb lists only in-frame clones, some missing. The sample consists of about 110,000 clones, 83% of them appearing once. CDR1 and CDR2 (germline): SEHNR, FQNEAQ (reference sequence). The CDR3 covers 13 residues. V shed 4 bases and J 4 bases; nucleotides not matched to a gene: 2. The genes are TRBV7-9 and TRBJ2-5; 8 bases align to TRBD1. Sequenced material: blood. This clonotype was obtained from a woman aged 50 to 60 in good health. The CDR3 nucleotides read TGTGCCAGCAGCTCGGACAGGGCAGAGACCCAGTACTTC. Residues: CASSSDRAETQYF.